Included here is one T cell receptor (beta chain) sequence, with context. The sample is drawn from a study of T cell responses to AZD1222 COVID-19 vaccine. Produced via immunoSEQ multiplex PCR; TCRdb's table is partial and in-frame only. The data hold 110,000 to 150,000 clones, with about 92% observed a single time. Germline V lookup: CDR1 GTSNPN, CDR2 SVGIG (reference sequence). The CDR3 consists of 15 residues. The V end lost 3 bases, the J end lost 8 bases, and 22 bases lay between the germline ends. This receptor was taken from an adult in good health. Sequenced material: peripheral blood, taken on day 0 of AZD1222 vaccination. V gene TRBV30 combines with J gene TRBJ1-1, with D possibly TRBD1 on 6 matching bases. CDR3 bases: TGTGCCTGGAGGAGCGGACAGACAGAAGGGGAGGAAGCTTTCTTT. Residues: CAWRSGQTEGEEAFF.